What follows describes a single TCR beta chain. Its antigen is still unknown. The sample originates from a study of radiotherapy plus CTLA-4 blockade in lung cancer. The study, taken as a whole, reports: Best predicting response, reportedly, were early blood T cell clone dynamics, with interferon-beta.

The germline gives CDR1 KGHSH, CDR2 LQKENI. This CDR3 region has 15 residues. Measured with immunoSEQ multiplex PCR; TCRdb has only the in-frame clones, and not every one. The sample yields some 92,000 clones, 82% seen once. The genes are TRBV18 and TRBJ2-7; 12 nucleotides match TRBD2. The J call may be mistaken, given a closer DNA end match to TRBJ2-1. The origin of this receptor is a human donor with non-small cell lung cancer who had a partial response to radiotherapy plus ipilimumab. The material sequenced was peripheral blood, taken from a patient treated with radiotherapy plus ipilimumab. This CDR3 is CASSPLAGGSDEQFF. The CDR3 DNA is TGTGCCAGCTCACCTCTAGCGGGAGGGAGTGATGAGCAGTTCTTC.